The rows below give T cell receptor beta chains drawn from one sample of a study of identical twins. TCRdb used MiXCR to reprocess the 5' RACE reads, holding one entry per CDR3 protein. The data show roughly 720,000 distinct CDR3 sequences, about 18% seen once. The sample also formed part of further work on T cells expressing NK-cell markers.

The specimen was PBMCs. All receptors come from a woman aged 18 to 35 in good health. Each CDR3 is given with its conserved first and last residue. Fields, in order: clone size, J gene, D gene, V gene, CDR3 protein, CDR3 DNA. The D gene is left open where the match is weak. Rows may omit the clone size; those that give it use once, few, many or a size class.

>NA|TRBJ1-2|TRBD1|TRBV5-1
CASSEDRVVGYTF
TGCGCCAGCAGCGAAGACAGGGTCGTTGGCTACACCTTC
>few|TRBJ1-1|NA|TRBV5-4
CASSSQGASGMNTEAFF
TGTGCCAGCAGCTCCCAGGGCGCGAGTGGGATGAACACTGAAGCTTTCTTT
>NA|TRBJ2-7|NA|TRBV12-3/TRBV12-4
CASGGGGYEQYF
TGTGCCAGCGGTGGGGGCGGCTACGAGCAGTACTTC
>NA|TRBJ2-3|TRBD2|TRBV7-2
CASSSGLAGGSADTQYF
TGTGCCAGCAGCTCCGGACTAGCGGGGGGTAGCGCAGATACGCAGTATTTT
>few|TRBJ2-3|NA|TRBV10-1
CASSDGSPRDTQYF
TGCGCCAGCAGTGACGGCTCGCCTCGAGATACGCAGTATTTT
>few|TRBJ2-5|NA|TRBV6-5
CASGDFQETQYF
TGTGCCAGCGGGGATTTCCAAGAGACCCAGTACTTC
>few|TRBJ1-2|TRBD1|TRBV20-1
CSARVGQGVYGYTF
TGCAGTGCCCGAGTGGGACAGGGTGTCTATGGCTACACCTTC
>few|TRBJ2-2|NA|TRBV7-2
CASSALSLATGELFF
TGTGCCAGCAGCGCCCTGTCCCTGGCCACCGGGGAGCTGTTTTTT
>few|TRBJ1-1|NA|TRBV20-1
CSASTQWTANTEAFF
TGCAGTGCTAGTACCCAATGGACGGCGAACACTGAAGCTTTCTTT
>NA|TRBJ2-2|NA|TRBV30
CAWSEGRGWIGELFF
TGTGCCTGGAGCGAGGGGCGCGGGTGGATCGGGGAGCTGTTTTTT
>NA|TRBJ1-5|TRBD1|TRBV12-3/TRBV12-4
CASNWRQGYGQPQHF
TGTGCCAGCAACTGGAGACAGGGGTACGGCCAGCCCCAGCATTTT
>NA|TRBJ2-1|TRBD1|TRBV6-5
CASSYAGGIVSNEQFF
TGTGCCAGCAGTTACGCAGGGGGCATTGTGAGCAATGAGCAGTTCTTC
>NA|TRBJ2-2|NA|TRBV6-2/TRBV6-3
CATDTGATNTGELFF
TGTGCCACCGACACGGGAGCGACGAACACCGGGGAGCTGTTTTTT
>few|TRBJ2-2|NA|TRBV20-1
CSARGPLGGTGELFF
TGCAGTGCTAGAGGACCACTAGGGGGGACCGGGGAGCTGTTTTTT
>NA|TRBJ2-2|TRBD2|TRBV20-1
CSARPSGSFTGELFF
TGCAGTGCTAGACCTAGCGGGAGTTTCACCGGGGAGCTGTTTTTT
>few|TRBJ2-7|NA|TRBV18
CASSLNLYEQYF
TGTGCCAGCTCCCTTAATCTTTACGAGCAGTACTTC
>NA|TRBJ2-1|NA|TRBV12-3/TRBV12-4
CASSFRENDEQFF
TGTGCCAGCAGCTTCCGCGAAAATGATGAGCAGTTCTTC
>NA|TRBJ2-1|NA|TRBV15
CATSRVEYNEQFF
TGTGCCACCAGCAGGGTGGAATACAATGAGCAGTTCTTC
>NA|TRBJ1-2|NA|TRBV6-5
CASSYDSQASYGYTF
TGTGCCAGCAGTTACGATTCACAGGCCTCCTATGGCTACACCTTC
>NA|TRBJ2-5|TRBD2|TRBV12-3/TRBV12-4
CATTVGGETQYF
TGTGCCACCACGGTGGGGGGGGAGACCCAGTACTTC
>few|TRBJ2-1|NA|TRBV13
CASSPPWDNEQFF
TGTGCCAGCAGCCCACCGTGGGACAATGAGCAGTTCTTC
>NA|TRBJ2-5|NA|TRBV13
CASSLWTAYQETQYF
TGTGCCAGCAGCCTATGGACAGCGTACCAAGAGACCCAGTACTTC
>many|TRBJ2-3|TRBD2|TRBV20-1
CSAPTSGRSTDTQYF
TGCAGTGCCCCGACTAGCGGGAGGTCAACAGATACGCAGTATTTT
>NA|TRBJ2-7|NA|TRBV29-1
CSALRGNGYEQYF
TGCAGCGCCCTACGGGGGAATGGCTACGAGCAGTACTTC
>few|TRBJ2-7|NA|TRBV6-2/TRBV6-3
CASSSFGQSLYEQYF
TGTGCCAGCAGTTCCTTCGGGCAGAGCTTATACGAGCAGTACTTC
>few|TRBJ2-7|TRBD2|TRBV20-1
CSVLSGTDDEQYF
TGCAGTGTTCTTAGCGGGACTGACGACGAGCAGTACTTC
>NA|TRBJ1-2|TRBD1|TRBV7-9
CASSSRDRSSFFQNYGYTF
TGTGCCAGCAGCAGCCGGGACAGGAGCTCCTTTTTTCAAAACTATGGCTACACCTTC
>few|TRBJ2-3|NA|TRBV24-1
CATSGGRLTDTQYF
TGTGCCACCAGTGGGGGTCGGCTCACAGATACGCAGTATTTT
>NA|TRBJ1-5|NA|TRBV20-1
CSAPRTRGNQPQHF
TGCAGTGCGCCAAGGACAAGGGGCAATCAGCCCCAGCATTTT
>few|TRBJ2-1|NA|TRBV24-1
CATSDVGAGNEQFF
TGTGCCACCAGTGACGTGGGGGCAGGCAATGAGCAGTTCTTC
>NA|TRBJ1-5|NA|TRBV6-5
CASSSSESNQPQHF
TGTGCCAGCAGTTCGTCAGAGAGCAATCAGCCCCAGCATTTT
>NA|TRBJ2-5|NA|TRBV20-1
CSANLGGGETQYF
TGCAGTGCTAACTTAGGGGGGGGAGAGACCCAGTACTTC
>few|TRBJ2-5|NA|TRBV7-2
CASSLGEGTQYF
TGTGCCAGCAGCTTAGGAGAGGGGACCCAGTACTTC
>NA|TRBJ1-1|NA|TRBV29-1
CSVEGGTEAFF
TGCAGCGTTGAGGGTGGCACTGAAGCTTTCTTT
>few|TRBJ1-1|NA|TRBV10-3
CAISPGGVEAFF
TGTGCCATCAGTCCTGGGGGAGTTGAAGCTTTCTTT
>few|TRBJ2-1|NA|TRBV20-1
CSARETASLGNEQFF
TGCAGTGCTAGAGAGACGGCATCCCTAGGCAATGAGCAGTTCTTC
>few|TRBJ2-3|TRBD2|TRBV5-5
CASSSRGGQTDTQYF
TGTGCCAGCAGCTCTCGGGGGGGCCAGACAGATACGCAGTATTTT
>few|TRBJ2-3|NA|TRBV20-1
CSALGVLQGGADTQYF
TGCAGTGCACTGGGCGTTCTTCAGGGTGGCGCAGATACGCAGTATTTT
>NA|TRBJ2-2|NA|TRBV21-1
CASSNHRVVTGELFF
TGTGCCAGCAGCAACCACAGAGTCGTAACCGGGGAGCTGTTTTTT
>NA|TRBJ2-7|TRBD1|TRBV7-2
CASSLRTGGFDEQYF
TGTGCCAGCAGCTTAAGGACAGGGGGGTTCGACGAGCAGTACTTC
>NA|TRBJ2-7|NA|TRBV5-1
CASSTRTAAYEQYF
TGCGCCAGCAGCACTCGAACAGCTGCCTACGAGCAGTACTTC